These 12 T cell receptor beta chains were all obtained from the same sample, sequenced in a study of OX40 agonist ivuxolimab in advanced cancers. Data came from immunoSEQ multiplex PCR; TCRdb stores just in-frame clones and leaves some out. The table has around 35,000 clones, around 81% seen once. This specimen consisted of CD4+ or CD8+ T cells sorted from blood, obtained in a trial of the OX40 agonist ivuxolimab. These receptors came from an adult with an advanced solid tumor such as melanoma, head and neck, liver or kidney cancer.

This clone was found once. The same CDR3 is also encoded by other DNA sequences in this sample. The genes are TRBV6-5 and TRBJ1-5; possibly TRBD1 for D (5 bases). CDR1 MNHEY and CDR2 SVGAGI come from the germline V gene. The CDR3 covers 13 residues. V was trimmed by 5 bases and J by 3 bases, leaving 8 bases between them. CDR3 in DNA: TGTGCCAGCAGTGGGACTTCCAATCAGCCCCAGCATTTT. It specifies CASSGTSNQPQHF.

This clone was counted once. CDR3 in amino acids: CASSLSEGTDTQYF. CDR3 nucleotides: TGCGCCAGCAGTCTCTCCGAAGGCACAGATACGCAGTATTTT. The chain joins TRBV4-1 to TRBJ2-3; D gene uncertain. Germline V gives CDR1 MGHRA, CDR2 YSYEKL. The CDR3 sequence is 14 residues long. The ends were cut back, 6 bases at V and 1 base at J, with 11 bases in the middle.

DNA of the CDR3: TGCGCCAGCAGCCATACCCACGACAGGGTGTGGAGGAACACTGAAGCTTTCTTT. Amino acids: CASSHTHDRVWRNTEAFF. The V and J genes are TRBV4-1 and TRBJ1-1, with 7 bases matching TRBD1. Trimming at V came to 3 bases and at J to 1 base, leaving 14 bases not matched to a gene. The CDR3 covers 18 residues. CDR1 and CDR2 (germline): MGHRA, YSYEKL.

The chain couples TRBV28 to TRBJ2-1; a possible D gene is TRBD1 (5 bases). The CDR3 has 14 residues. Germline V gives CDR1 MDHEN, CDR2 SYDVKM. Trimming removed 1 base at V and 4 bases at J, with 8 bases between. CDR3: CASSLSRVYNEQFF. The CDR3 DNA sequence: TGTGCCAGCAGTTTATCCAGGGTTTACAATGAGCAGTTCTTC. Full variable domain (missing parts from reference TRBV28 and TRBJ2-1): DVKVTQSSRYLVKRTGEKVFLECVQDMDHENMFWYRQDPGLGLRLIYFSYDVKMKEKGDIPEGYSVSREKKERFSLILESASTNQTSMYLCASSLSRVYNEQFFGPGTRLTVL.

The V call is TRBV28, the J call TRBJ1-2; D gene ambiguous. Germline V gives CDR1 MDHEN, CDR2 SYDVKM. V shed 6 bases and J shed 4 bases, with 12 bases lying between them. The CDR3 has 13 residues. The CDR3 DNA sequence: TGTGCCAGCAGACCGACGGCTCTCTATGGCTACACCTTC. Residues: CASRPTALYGYTF.

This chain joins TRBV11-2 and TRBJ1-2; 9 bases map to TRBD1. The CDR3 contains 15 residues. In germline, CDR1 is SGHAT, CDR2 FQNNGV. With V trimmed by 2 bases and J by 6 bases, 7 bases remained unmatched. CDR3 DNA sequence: TGTGCCAGCAGCTTAAGGCTACAGGGGGCTAATGGCTACACCTTC. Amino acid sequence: CASSLRLQGANGYTF.

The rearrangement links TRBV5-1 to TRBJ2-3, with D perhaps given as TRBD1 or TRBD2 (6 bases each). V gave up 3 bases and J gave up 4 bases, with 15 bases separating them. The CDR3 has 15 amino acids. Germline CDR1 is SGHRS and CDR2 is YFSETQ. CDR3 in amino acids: CASSWREGGADTQYF. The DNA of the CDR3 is TGCGCCAGCAGCTGGCGTGAGGGGGGTGCAGATACGCAGTATTTT. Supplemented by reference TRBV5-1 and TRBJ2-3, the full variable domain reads KAGVTQTPRYLIKTRGQQVTLSCSPISGHRSVSWYQQTPGQGLQFLFEYFSETQRNKGNFPGRFSGRQFSNSRSEMNVSTLELGDSALYLCASSWREGGADTQYFGPGTRLTVL.

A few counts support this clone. This chain's CDR3 is CASSPVDRVETQYF. Here the CDR3 DNA reads TGTGCCAGCTCACCCGTGGACAGGGTTGAGACCCAGTACTTC. The J gene is TRBJ2-5, the V gene TRBV18; TRBD1 agrees at 8 bases. The V gene's germline CDR1 is KGHSH and CDR2 LQKENI. Losses at the gene ends were 3 bases for V and 5 bases for J; bases not matched to a gene: 5. The CDR3 is 14 amino acids.

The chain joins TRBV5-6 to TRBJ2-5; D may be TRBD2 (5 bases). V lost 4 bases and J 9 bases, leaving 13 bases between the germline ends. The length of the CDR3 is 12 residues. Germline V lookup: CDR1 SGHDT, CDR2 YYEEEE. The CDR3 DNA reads TGTGCCAGCAGCACTGGGTCCGGGGCCCAGTACTTC. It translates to CASSTGSGAQYF. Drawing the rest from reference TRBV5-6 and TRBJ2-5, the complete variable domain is DAGVTQSPTHLIKTRGQQVTLRCSPKSGHDTVSWYQQALGQGPQFIFQYYEEEERQRGNFPDRFSGHQFPNYSSELNVNALLLGDSALYLCASSTGSGAQYFGPGTRLLVL.

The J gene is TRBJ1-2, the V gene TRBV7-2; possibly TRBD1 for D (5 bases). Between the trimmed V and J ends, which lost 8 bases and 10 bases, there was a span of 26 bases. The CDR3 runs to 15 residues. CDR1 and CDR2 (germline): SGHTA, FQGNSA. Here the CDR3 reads CASPTPGTPREVYTF. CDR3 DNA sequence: TGTGCCAGCCCCACCCCCGGGACGCCTCGGGAGGTCTACACCTTC.

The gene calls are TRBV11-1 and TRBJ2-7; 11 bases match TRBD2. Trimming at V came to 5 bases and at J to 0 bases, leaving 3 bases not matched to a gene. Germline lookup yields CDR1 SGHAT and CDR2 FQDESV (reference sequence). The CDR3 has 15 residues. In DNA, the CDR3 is TGTGCCAGCAGCAAAGGGACTAGCGGCTCCTACGAGCAGTACTTC. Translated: CASSKGTSGSYEQYF.

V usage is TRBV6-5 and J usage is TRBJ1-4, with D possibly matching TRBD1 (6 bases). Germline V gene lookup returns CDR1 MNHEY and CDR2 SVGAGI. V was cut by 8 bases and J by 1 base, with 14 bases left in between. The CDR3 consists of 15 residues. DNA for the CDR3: TGTGCCAGCGGTTGGAGGGGGGGAACTAATGAAAAACTGTTTTTT. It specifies CASGWRGGTNEKLFF.